The sample holds a few counts of the clone carrying this T cell receptor (beta chain). What it recognizes is unknown. This CDR3 has 13 amino acids. The germline V gene has CDR1 ENHRY and CDR2 SYGVKD. The sample belongs to a study of blood T cells in healthy people across ages. Whole-study findings and limits: TCR beta diversity tracked closely with naive T cell percentage.

Primers used in a second PCR of about 7 to 11 cycles were a sample-barcoded 5' primer and a J-beta primer mix. TCRdb itself ran the 5' RACE reads through MiXCR, one entry per CDR3 protein. This table has 1.2 million to 1.5 million distinct CDR3 sequences, 59% appearing once. The receptor was derived from a man aged 18 to 30 in good health. The chain couples TRBV10-3 to TRBJ2-3, with D possibly being TRBD1 (6 bases). The material sequenced was blood. CDR3 protein: CVTGVAPRDAQYF. As DNA, the CDR3 is TGTGTGACAGGCGTAGCGCCCCGGGACGCGCAGTATTTT.